One sample yielded the 15 T cell receptor beta chains listed below, sequenced in a study of T cells after yellow fever vaccination. TCRdb fed the 5' RACE reads into MiXCR, producing one record per CDR3 protein. The sample contains hundreds of thousands of distinct CDR3 sequences, around 6.4% of which appear only once. The sequenced sample was PBMCs, obtained 5 days after the yellow fever booster vaccination. The receptors here all came from a man under 40 who received the YFV17D yellow fever vaccine.

This clonotype was counted a few times. The rearrangement links TRBV18 to TRBJ2-5; 7 positions match TRBD1. Losses at the gene ends were 3 bases for V and 2 bases for J; bases not matched to a gene: 6. The CDR3 extends over 15 amino acids. Germline lookup yields CDR1 KGHSH and CDR2 LQKENI. The CDR3 here is CASSPRTGLQETQYF. CDR3 coding DNA: TGTGCCAGCTCACCCCGGACAGGCCTACAAGAGACCCAGTACTTC.

The genes are TRBV25-1 and TRBJ1-1; 7 bases match TRBD1. Trimming at V came to 0 bases and at J to 6 bases, leaving 7 bases not matched to a gene. Germline V lookup: CDR1 MGHDK, CDR2 SYGVNS. The CDR3 is 15 amino acids. The CDR3 here is CASSEYMSGTAEAFF. In nucleotides, the CDR3 is TGTGCCAGCAGTGAATACATGTCAGGGACAGCTGAAGCTTTCTTT. The full variable domain, rest sourced from reference TRBV25-1 and TRBJ1-1, is EADIYQTPRYLVIGTGKKITLECSQTMGHDKMYWYQQDPGMELHLIHYSYGVNSTEKGDLSSESTVSRIRTEHFPLTLESARPSHTSQYLCASSEYMSGTAEAFFGQGTRLTVV.

This clonotype was seen a few times. The chain carries TRBV25-1 and TRBJ2-1, with a tentative D call TRBD2 (6 bases). The CDR3 loop spans 13 amino acids. CDR1 and CDR2 from the germline V gene are MGHDK and SYGVNS. Trimming cost V 3 bases and J 7 bases, with 10 bases left between them. In DNA form, the CDR3 reads TGTGCCAGCAGTGAGTCACGGGGGAATGAGCAGTTCTTC. The encoded protein is CASSESRGNEQFF.

This clonotype came up many times. The V and J genes are TRBV29-1 and TRBJ1-1; possible D gene TRBD1, 5 bases. This CDR3 is 11 amino acids long. Germline assignment: CDR1 SQVTM and CDR2 ANQGSEA. V lost 7 bases, J lost 5 bases, and 11 bases lay in between. The CDR3 spells CSDEGVTEAFF. CDR3 nucleotides: TGCAGCGACGAAGGGGTTACTGAAGCTTTCTTT. Variable domain in full (rest from reference TRBV29-1 and TRBJ1-1): SAVISQKPSRDICQRGTSLTIQCQVDSQVTMMFWYRQQPGQSLTLIATANQGSEATYESGFVIDKFPISRPNLTFSTLTVSNMSPEDSSIYLCSDEGVTEAFFGQGTRLTVV.

This clonotype was seen many times. The gene calls are TRBV20-1 and TRBJ2-4; perhaps TRBD1 as D (6 bases). Germline-derived CDR1 and CDR2 are DFQATT and SNEGSKA (reference sequence). V shed 4 bases and J shed 0 bases, with 13 bases lying between them. The CDR3 runs to 15 residues. For the CDR3, the DNA is TGCAGTGCTACGGGGACACATCTAGCCAAAAACATTCAGTACTTC. Its translation is CSATGTHLAKNIQYF.

The sample holds many counts of this clonotype. The chain links TRBV19 to TRBJ1-3; TRBD1 is a possible D gene (5 bases). This CDR3 is 17 amino acids long. The V gene lost 5 bases and the J gene lost 0 bases, with 17 bases spanning the gap. Germline CDR1 reads LNHDA; CDR2 reads SQIVND (reference sequence). The CDR3 spells CASSSWGPGYSGNTIYF. The CDR3, as DNA: TGTGCCAGTAGTTCCTGGGGACCGGGCTACTCTGGAAACACCATATATTTT.

This clonotype appeared many times. The chain couples TRBV15 to TRBJ2-5; no clear D gene. The CDR3 is made up of 13 amino acids. V shed 0 bases and J shed 10 bases, with 12 bases lying between them. CDR1 and CDR2 (germline): LNHNV, YYDKDF (reference sequence). The CDR3 region is CATSRDRSTNQYF. As DNA, the CDR3 is TGTGCCACCAGCAGAGATAGGAGCACCAACCAGTACTTC.

This clonotype occurred many times. V and J are TRBV29-1 and TRBJ2-3, with 9 bases lining up with TRBD1. Germline V CDR1 and CDR2: SQVTM, ANQGSEA. The length of the CDR3 is 14 residues. V dropped 7 bases and J dropped 2; count of bases not matched to a gene: 7. CDR3 in DNA: TGCAGCGCCTTGACAGGGGGACCCACAGATACGCAGTATTTT. This translates into CSALTGGPTDTQYF.

This clonotype was counted between two and nine times. This chain joins TRBV7-8 and TRBJ2-3, with 10 bases identical to TRBD2. Per germline, CDR1 SGHVS and CDR2 FQNEAQ. The ends lost 8 bases at V and 3 bases at J; junction bases unmatched: 5. This CDR3 is built from 14 residues. The CDR3 here is CASGVLAGTDTQYF. The CDR3 DNA is TGTGCCAGCGGAGTACTAGCGGGAACAGATACGCAGTATTTT.

The sample holds many counts of this clonotype. The chain recombines TRBV2 with TRBJ2-4, with D uncertain. Trimming left V 6 bases short and J 11 bases short, with 11 bases between. The CDR3 has 11 residues. The germline CDR1 and CDR2 sequences are SNHLY and FYNNEI. The CDR3 nucleotides are TGTGCCAGCAGCTCCGTCCCCCTTCAGTACTTC. Translating it yields CASSSVPLQYF.

This chain uses TRBV7-8 with TRBJ2-1; 9 nucleotides line up with TRBD2. The CDR3 loop spans 21 amino acids. Per the germline V gene, CDR1 is SGHVS and CDR2 is FQNEAQ. The V and J ends lost 4 bases and 4 bases, in that order; junction bases with no gene match: 23. The CDR3 protein is CASSSDGYLGGAAGGYNEQFF. The CDR3 nucleotides read TGTGCCAGCAGCTCCGACGGGTATTTAGGGGGCGCGGCGGGAGGGTACAATGAGCAGTTCTTC.

This clonotype was detected only a few times. The V call is TRBV7-2, the J call TRBJ2-5; D is unresolved. The CDR3 consists of 12 residues. V lost 3 bases, J lost 5 bases, and 7 bases lay in between. Germline lookup yields CDR1 SGHTA and CDR2 FQGNSA. The CDR3 DNA reads TGTGCCAGCAGCTTTAGGCTTGAGACCCAGTACTTC. It yields the protein CASSFRLETQYF.

The V call is TRBV18, the J call TRBJ2-7; 11 bases line up with TRBD2. CDR3 length: 15 residues. Trimming took 3 bases from V and 4 from J; bases not matched to a gene: 5. Germline CDR1 reads KGHSH; CDR2 reads LQKENI. CDR3: CASSPVAGGSYEQYF. The CDR3 DNA is TGTGCCAGCTCACCGGTAGCGGGAGGGTCATACGAGCAGTACTTC.

This clonotype was recorded a few times. This chain connects TRBV4-2 to TRBJ2-3; 11 nucleotides match TRBD2. The CDR3 sequence is 19 residues long. From germline, CDR1 is LGHNA and CDR2 YNFKEQ. V gave up 0 bases and J gave up 2 bases; unmatched junction bases: 10. The CDR3 DNA reads as TGTGCCAGCAGCCAAGAGAGGGGACATAGCGGGGGGGCCACAGATACGCAGTATTTT. This translates into CASSQERGHSGGATDTQYF.

V gene TRBV15 combines with J gene TRBJ1-5; no clear D gene. V lost 5 bases to trimming and J lost 3 bases, with 8 bases between them. The CDR3 totals 13 residues. CDR1 and CDR2 from the germline V gene are LNHNV and YYDKDF (reference sequence). CDR3 sequence reads: CATSLDLNQPQHF. CDR3 DNA: TGTGCCACCAGCCTCGATCTCAATCAGCCCCAGCATTTT.